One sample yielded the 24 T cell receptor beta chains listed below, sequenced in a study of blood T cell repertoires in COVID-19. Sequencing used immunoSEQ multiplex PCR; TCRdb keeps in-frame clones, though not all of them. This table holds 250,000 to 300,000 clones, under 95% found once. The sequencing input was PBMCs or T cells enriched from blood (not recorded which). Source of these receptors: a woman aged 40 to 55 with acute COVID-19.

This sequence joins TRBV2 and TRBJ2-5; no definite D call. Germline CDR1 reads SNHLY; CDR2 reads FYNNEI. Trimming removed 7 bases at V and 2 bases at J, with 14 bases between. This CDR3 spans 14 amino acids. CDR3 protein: CASKSDTQQETQYF. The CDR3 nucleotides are TGTGCCAGCAAATCCGACACACAACAAGAGACCCAGTACTTC. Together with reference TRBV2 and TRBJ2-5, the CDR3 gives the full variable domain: EPEVTQTPSHQVTQMGQEVILRCVPISNHLYFYWYRQILGQKVEFLVSFYNNEISEKSEIFDDQFSVERPDGSNFTLKIRSTKLEDSAMYFCASKSDTQQETQYFGPGTRLLVL.

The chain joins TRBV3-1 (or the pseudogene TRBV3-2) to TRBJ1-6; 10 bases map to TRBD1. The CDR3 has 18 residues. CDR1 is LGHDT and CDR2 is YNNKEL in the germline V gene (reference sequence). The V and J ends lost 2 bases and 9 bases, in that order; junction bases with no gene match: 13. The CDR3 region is CASSQKSALTGGLSPLHF. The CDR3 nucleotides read TGTGCCAGCAGCCAAAAGTCGGCCCTGACAGGGGGCCTTTCACCCCTCCACTTT.

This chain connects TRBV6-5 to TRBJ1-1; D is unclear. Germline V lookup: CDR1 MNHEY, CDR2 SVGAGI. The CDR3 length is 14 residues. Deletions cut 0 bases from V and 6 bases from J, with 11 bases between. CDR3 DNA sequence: TGTGCCAGCAGTTACTCGAGAGTTATCGCTGAAGCTTTCTTT. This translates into CASSYSRVIAEAFF.

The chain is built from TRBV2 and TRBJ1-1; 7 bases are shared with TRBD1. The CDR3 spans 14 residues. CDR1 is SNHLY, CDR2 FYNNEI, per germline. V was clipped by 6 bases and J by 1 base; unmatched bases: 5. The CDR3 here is CASRGTATNTEAFF. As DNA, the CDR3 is TGTGCCAGCAGAGGGACAGCGACGAACACTGAAGCTTTCTTT.

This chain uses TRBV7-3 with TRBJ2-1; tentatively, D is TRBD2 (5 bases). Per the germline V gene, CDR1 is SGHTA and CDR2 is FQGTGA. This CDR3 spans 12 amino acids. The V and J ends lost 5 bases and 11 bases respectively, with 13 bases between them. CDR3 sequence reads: CASSPDSLKQFF. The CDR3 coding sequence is TGTGCCAGCAGCCCGGACTCGTTAAAGCAGTTCTTC.

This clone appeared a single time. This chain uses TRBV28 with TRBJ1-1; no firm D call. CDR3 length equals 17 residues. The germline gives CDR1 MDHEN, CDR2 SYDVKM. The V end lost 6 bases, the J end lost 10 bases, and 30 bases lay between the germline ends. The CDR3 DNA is TGTGCCAGCAGCCCCCCTGCGGGTGGTCTACGGCCTTTAGGAGCTTTCTTT. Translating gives CASSPPAGGLRPLGAFF.

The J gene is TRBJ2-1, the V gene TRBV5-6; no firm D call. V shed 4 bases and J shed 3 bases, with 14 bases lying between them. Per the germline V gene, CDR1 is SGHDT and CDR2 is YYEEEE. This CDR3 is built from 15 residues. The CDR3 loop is CASSRRSTGYNEQFF. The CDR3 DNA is TGTGCCAGCAGCCGAAGGTCGACGGGCTACAATGAGCAGTTCTTC.

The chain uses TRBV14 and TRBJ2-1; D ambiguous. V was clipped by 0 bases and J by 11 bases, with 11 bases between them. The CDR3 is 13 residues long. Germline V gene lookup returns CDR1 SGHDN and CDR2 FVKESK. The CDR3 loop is CASSQDIGFKQFF. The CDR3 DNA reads TGTGCCAGCAGCCAAGATATCGGTTTTAAGCAGTTCTTC.

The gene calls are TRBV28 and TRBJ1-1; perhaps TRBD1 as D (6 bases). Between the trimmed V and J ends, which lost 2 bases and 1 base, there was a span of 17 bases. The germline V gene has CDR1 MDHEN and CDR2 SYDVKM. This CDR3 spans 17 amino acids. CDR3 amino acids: CASSLRVGDIKNTEAFF. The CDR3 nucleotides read TGTGCCAGCAGTTTACGGGTGGGGGACATTAAGAACACTGAAGCTTTCTTT.

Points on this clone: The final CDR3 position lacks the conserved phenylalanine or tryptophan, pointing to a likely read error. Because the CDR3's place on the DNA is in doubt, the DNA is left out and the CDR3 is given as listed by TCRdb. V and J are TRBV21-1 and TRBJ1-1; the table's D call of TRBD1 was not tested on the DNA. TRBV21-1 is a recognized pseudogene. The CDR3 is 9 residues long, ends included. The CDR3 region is CASSPQGPV.

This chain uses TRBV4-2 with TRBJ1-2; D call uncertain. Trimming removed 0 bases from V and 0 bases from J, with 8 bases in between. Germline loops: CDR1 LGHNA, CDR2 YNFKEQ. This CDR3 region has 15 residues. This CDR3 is CASSQDRSSNYGYTF. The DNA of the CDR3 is TGTGCCAGCAGCCAAGATCGGTCCTCTAACTATGGCTACACCTTC.

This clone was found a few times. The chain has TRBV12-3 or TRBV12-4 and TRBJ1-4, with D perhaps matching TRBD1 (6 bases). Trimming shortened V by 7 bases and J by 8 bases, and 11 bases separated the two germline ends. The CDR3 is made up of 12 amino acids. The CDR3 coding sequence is TGTGCCAGCAAGGGGGTTCAGGAAAAACTGTTTTTT. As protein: CASKGVQEKLFF.

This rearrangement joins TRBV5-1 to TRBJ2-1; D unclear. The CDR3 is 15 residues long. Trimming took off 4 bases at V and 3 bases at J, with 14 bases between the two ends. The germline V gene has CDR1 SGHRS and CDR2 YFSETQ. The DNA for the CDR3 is TGCGCCAGCAGCGGAAATCTAGGTATCTACAATGAGCAGTTCTTC. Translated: CASSGNLGIYNEQFF.

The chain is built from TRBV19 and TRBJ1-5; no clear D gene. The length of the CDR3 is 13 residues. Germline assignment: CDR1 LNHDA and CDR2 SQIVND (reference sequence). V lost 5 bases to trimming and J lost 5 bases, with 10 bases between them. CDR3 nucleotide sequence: TGTGCCAGTAGTGGCCAGACTTATCAGCCCCAGCATTTT. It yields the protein CASSGQTYQPQHF.

In nucleotides, the CDR3 is TGTGCCAGCAGTCCGTCCATAACAGGGGGCGCAGGTGCTGAAGCTTTCTTT. It yields the protein CASSPSITGGAGAEAFF. The chain joins TRBV27 to TRBJ1-1, with 9 bases lining up with TRBD1. V dropped 5 bases and J dropped 6; count of bases not matched to a gene: 16. The CDR3 sequence is 17 residues long. Germline CDR1 is MNHEY and CDR2 is SMNVEV (reference sequence).

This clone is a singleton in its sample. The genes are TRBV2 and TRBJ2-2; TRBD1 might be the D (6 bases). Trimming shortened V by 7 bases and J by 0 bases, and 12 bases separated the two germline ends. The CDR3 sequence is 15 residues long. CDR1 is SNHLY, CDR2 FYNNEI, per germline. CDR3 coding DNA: TGTGCCAGCACCGAACAGGGACCGAACACCGGGGAGCTGTTTTTT. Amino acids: CASTEQGPNTGELFF.

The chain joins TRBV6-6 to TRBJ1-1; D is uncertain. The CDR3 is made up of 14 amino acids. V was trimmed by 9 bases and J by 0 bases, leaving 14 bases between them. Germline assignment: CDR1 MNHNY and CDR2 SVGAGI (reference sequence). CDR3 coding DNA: TGTGCCAGTGCCGTGAGCCCCATGAACACTGAAGCTTTCTTT. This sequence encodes CASAVSPMNTEAFF.

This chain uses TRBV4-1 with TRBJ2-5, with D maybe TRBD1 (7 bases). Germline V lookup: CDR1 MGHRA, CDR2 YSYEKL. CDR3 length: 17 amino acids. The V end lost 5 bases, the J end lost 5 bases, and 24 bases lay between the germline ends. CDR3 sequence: CASSKRQGGRGVETQYF. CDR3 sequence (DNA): TGCGCCAGCAGCAAAAGGCAGGGGGGACGGGGCGTGGAGACCCAGTACTTC.

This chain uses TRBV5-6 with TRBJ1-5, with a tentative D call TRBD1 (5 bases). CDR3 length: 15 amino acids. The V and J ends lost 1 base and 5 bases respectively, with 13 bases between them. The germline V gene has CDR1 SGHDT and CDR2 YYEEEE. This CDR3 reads CASSLRGSRYQPQHF. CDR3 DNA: TGTGCCAGCAGCTTGAGGGGAAGTAGGTATCAGCCCCAGCATTTT.

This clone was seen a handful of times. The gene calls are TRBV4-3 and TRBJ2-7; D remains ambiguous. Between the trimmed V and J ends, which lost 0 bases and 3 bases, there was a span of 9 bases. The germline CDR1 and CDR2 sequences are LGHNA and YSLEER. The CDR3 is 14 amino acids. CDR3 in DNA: TGCGCCAGCAGCCAAGATATGACTGGCTACGAGCAGTACTTC. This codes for CASSQDMTGYEQYF.

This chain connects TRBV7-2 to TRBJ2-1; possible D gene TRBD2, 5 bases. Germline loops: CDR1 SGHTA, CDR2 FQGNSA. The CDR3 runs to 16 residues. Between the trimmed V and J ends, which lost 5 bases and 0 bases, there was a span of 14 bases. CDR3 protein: CASSPSRASSYNEQFF. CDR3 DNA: TGTGCCAGCAGCCCGTCGCGGGCGAGCTCCTACAATGAGCAGTTCTTC.

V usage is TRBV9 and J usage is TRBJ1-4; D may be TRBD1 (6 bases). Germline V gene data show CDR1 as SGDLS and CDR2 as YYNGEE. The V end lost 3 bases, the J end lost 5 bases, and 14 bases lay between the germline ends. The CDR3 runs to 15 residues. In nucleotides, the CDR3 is TGTGCCAGCAGCGCCATGGGCAGGGGAAATGAAAAACTGTTTTTT. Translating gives CASSAMGRGNEKLFF. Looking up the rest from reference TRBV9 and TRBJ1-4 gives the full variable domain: DSGVTQTPKHLITATGQRVTLRCSPRSGDLSVYWYQQSLDQGLQFLIQYYNGEERAKGNILERFSAQQFPDLHSELNLSSLELGDSALYFCASSAMGRGNEKLFFGSGTQLSVL.

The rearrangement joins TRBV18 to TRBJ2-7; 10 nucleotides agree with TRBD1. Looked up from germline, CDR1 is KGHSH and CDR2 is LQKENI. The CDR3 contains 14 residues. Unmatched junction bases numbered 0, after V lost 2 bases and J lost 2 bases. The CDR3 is CASSPGQGAYEQYF. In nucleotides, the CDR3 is TGTGCCAGCTCACCAGGACAGGGGGCCTACGAGCAGTACTTC.

Here the CDR3 DNA reads TGTGCCAGCAGCTTACTCAGCGGGAGCCGAGAGCAGTACTTC. Translated, it gives CASSLLSGSREQYF. V and J are TRBV11-3 and TRBJ2-7, with 8 bases that match TRBD2. The CDR3 loop spans 14 amino acids. Trimming took 2 bases from V and 7 from J; bases not matched to a gene: 7. Germline V lookup: CDR1 SGHNT, CDR2 YENEEA.